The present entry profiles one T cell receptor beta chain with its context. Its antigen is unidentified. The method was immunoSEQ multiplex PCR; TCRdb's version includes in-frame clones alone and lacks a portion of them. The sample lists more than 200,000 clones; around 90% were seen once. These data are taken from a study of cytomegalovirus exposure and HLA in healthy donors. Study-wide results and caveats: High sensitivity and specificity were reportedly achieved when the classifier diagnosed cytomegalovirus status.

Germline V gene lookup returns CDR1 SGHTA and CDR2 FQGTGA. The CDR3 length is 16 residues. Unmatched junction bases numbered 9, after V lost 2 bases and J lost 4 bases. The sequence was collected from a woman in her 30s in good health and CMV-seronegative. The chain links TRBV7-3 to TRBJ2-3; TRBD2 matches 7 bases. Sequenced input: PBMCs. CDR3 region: CASSLWGGSTADTQYF. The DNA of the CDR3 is TGTGCCAGCAGCTTATGGGGCGGGAGCACCGCAGATACGCAGTATTTT.